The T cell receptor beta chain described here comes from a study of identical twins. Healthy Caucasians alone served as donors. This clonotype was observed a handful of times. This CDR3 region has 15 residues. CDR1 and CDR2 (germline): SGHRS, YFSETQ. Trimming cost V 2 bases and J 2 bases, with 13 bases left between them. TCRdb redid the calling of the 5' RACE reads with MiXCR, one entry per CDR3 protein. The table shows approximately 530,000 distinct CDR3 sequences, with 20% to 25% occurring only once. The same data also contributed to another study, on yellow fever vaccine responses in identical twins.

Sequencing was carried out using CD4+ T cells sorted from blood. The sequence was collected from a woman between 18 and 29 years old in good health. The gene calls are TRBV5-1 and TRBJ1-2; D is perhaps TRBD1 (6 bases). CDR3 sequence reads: CASSFRQDFNYGYTF. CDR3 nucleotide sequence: TGCGCCAGCAGCTTTCGACAGGACTTCAACTATGGCTACACCTTC.